The 15 T cell receptor beta chains below all came from one sample that was sequenced in a study of T cell clones after liver transplantation. Measured with immunoSEQ multiplex PCR; TCRdb has only the in-frame clones, and not every one. The sample records about 47,000 clones, about 86% being singletons. The material was CD8+ T cells from blood, obtained 12 months after liver transplant. Receptors originate from a human patient who received a liver transplant. The graft donor may have contributed some T cells.

This sequence joins TRBV28 and TRBJ1-1; D call uncertain. Germline CDR1 MDHEN, CDR2 SYDVKM. The CDR3 runs 12 residues. The V gene lost 2 bases and the J gene lost 5 bases, with 6 bases spanning the gap. The DNA for the CDR3 is TGTGCCAGCAGTTTAGGAAAAACTGAAGCTTTCTTT. It yields the protein CASSLGKTEAFF. The entire variable domain, with the rest obtained from reference TRBV28 and TRBJ1-1, is as follows: DVKVTQSSRYLVKRTGEKVFLECVQDMDHENMFWYRQDPGLGLRLIYFSYDVKMKEKGDIPEGYSVSREKKERFSLILESASTNQTSMYLCASSLGKTEAFFGQGTRLTVV.

The rearrangement uses TRBV19 and TRBJ2-3; the D is unclear. V was cut by 5 bases and J by 2 bases, with 11 bases left in between. The CDR3 length is 14 residues. Per germline, CDR1 LNHDA and CDR2 SQIVND (reference sequence). CDR3 residues: CASSPSSYTDTQYF. CDR3 DNA sequence: TGTGCCAGTAGTCCCTCCAGTTACACAGATACGCAGTATTTT.

There are a few counts of this clone. V gene TRBV27 combines with J gene TRBJ1-3; D gene uncertain. Germline assignment: CDR1 MNHEY and CDR2 SMNVEV (reference sequence). Trimming shortened V by 6 bases and J by 2 bases, and 11 bases separated the two germline ends. The CDR3 spans 14 residues. The CDR3 protein is CASSKKSAGNTIYF. The CDR3 bases are TGTGCCAGCAGCAAGAAAAGTGCTGGAAACACCATATATTTT.

The gene calls are TRBV27 and TRBJ2-7; tentatively, D is TRBD2 (6 bases). Looked up from germline, CDR1 is MNHEY and CDR2 is SMNVEV (reference sequence). V lost 3 bases, J lost 4 bases, and 7 bases lay in between. The CDR3 is 12 residues long. CDR3 residues: CASSLGGYEQYF. The CDR3, as DNA: TGTGCCAGCAGTTTGGGGGGTTACGAGCAGTACTTC.

The chain combines TRBV5-1 with TRBJ1-5; tentative D call: TRBD1 (5 bases). The CDR3 totals 14 residues. The V gene's germline CDR1 is SGHRS and CDR2 YFSETQ. The V end lost 4 bases, the J end lost 4 bases, and 12 bases lay between the germline ends. In DNA form, the CDR3 reads TGCGCCAGCAGCAGCGGGGGGGAAAATCAGCCCCAGCATTTT. It yields the protein CASSSGGENQPQHF.

The rearrangement joins TRBV13 to TRBJ2-1; no clear D. The length of the CDR3 is 13 residues. CDR1 is PRHDT and CDR2 is FYEKMQ in the germline V gene (reference sequence). V lost 0 bases and J lost 7, with 7 bases in between. This chain's CDR3 is CASSLGRRNEQFF. The CDR3 nucleotides are TGTGCCAGCAGCTTAGGCCGGCGTAATGAGCAGTTCTTC. Full variable domain (rest looked up from reference TRBV13 and TRBJ2-1): AAGVIQSPRHLIKEKRETATLKCYPIPRHDTVYWYQQGPGQDPQFLISFYEKMQSDKGSIPDRFSAQQFSDYHSELNMSSLELGDSALYFCASSLGRRNEQFFGPGTRLTVL.

This clone was counted only a few times. V usage is TRBV2 and J usage is TRBJ1-1; D unresolved. Germline V gene data show CDR1 as SNHLY and CDR2 as FYNNEI. This CDR3 spans 13 amino acids. Trimming removed 7 bases from V and 5 bases from J, with 14 bases in between. Written as DNA, the CDR3 is TGTGCCAGCACGACTGAATATTTAACTGAAGCTTTCTTT. Its translation is CASTTEYLTEAFF.

The chain joins TRBV27 to TRBJ2-4; TRBD2 might be the D (5 bases). CDR1 MNHEY and CDR2 SMNVEV come from the germline V gene (reference sequence). The CDR3 is 16 amino acids. V shed 3 bases and J shed 0 bases, with 12 bases lying between them. CDR3 residues: CASSFRSGEAKNIQYF. CDR3 DNA: TGTGCCAGCAGTTTCAGAAGCGGAGAAGCCAAAAACATTCAGTACTTC.

The V gene is TRBV5-1, the J gene TRBJ2-1; D uncertain. V dropped 2 bases and J dropped 8 bases, with 11 bases sitting between them. CDR3 size: 13 residues. Germline CDR1 reads SGHRS; CDR2 reads YFSETQ. This chain's CDR3 is CASSLLRTDEQFF. The CDR3 bases are TGCGCCAGCAGCTTACTCAGGACCGATGAGCAGTTCTTC.

The J gene is TRBJ2-7, the V gene TRBV9; TRBD2 aligns across 11 bases. The CDR3 spans 14 residues. V gave up 3 bases and J gave up 4 bases; unmatched junction bases: 3. Per germline, CDR1 SGDLS and CDR2 YYNGEE. CDR3 protein: CASSEGLAVYEQYF. The DNA for the CDR3 is TGTGCCAGCAGCGAGGGACTAGCGGTGTACGAGCAGTACTTC.

This chain uses TRBV7-9 with TRBJ2-1; maybe TRBD2 (7 bases). The CDR3 runs 16 residues. V was clipped by 5 bases and J by 7 bases, with 21 bases between them. The germline CDR1 and CDR2 sequences are SEHNR and FQNEAQ (reference sequence). The CDR3 region is CASSLGGHPLGNEQFF. As DNA, the CDR3 is TGTGCCAGCAGCCTCGGGGGGCACCCCTTGGGAAATGAGCAGTTCTTC.

This clone was counted at least ten times. The rearrangement uses TRBV4-1 and TRBJ1-4; D not resolved. Germline CDR1 MGHRA, CDR2 YSYEKL. The CDR3 has 14 amino acids. V dropped 1 base and J dropped 3 bases, with 6 bases sitting between them. The CDR3 is CASSQGTSNEKLFF. CDR3 DNA sequence: TGCGCCAGCAGCCAAGGGACGTCTAATGAAAAACTGTTTTTT.

This chain uses TRBV28 with TRBJ1-1, with D perhaps matching TRBD1 (6 bases). This CDR3 comprises 14 residues. Germline CDR1 reads MDHEN; CDR2 reads SYDVKM. V lost 3 bases to trimming and J lost 4 bases, with 12 bases between them. CDR3 DNA sequence: TGTGCCAGCAGTTTTTCCAGGGGCGGCACTGAAGCTTTCTTT. Amino acids: CASSFSRGGTEAFF. Full variable domain (missing parts from reference TRBV28 and TRBJ1-1): DVKVTQSSRYLVKRTGEKVFLECVQDMDHENMFWYRQDPGLGLRLIYFSYDVKMKEKGDIPEGYSVSREKKERFSLILESASTNQTSMYLCASSFSRGGTEAFFGQGTRLTVV.

The chain combines TRBV27 with TRBJ1-2; TRBD1 aligns across 11 bases. The CDR3 extends over 16 amino acids. With 0 bases clipped from V and 4 bases from J, the junction kept 4 bases outside the gene matches. CDR1 MNHEY and CDR2 SMNVEV come from the germline V gene (reference sequence). Here the CDR3 reads CASSLSGQGGAYGYTF. The CDR3, as DNA: TGTGCCAGCAGTTTATCGGGACAGGGGGGTGCCTATGGCTACACCTTC.

This chain links TRBV4-3 with TRBJ2-3, with D perhaps matching TRBD1 or TRBD2 (5 bases each). V was pared by 4 bases and J by 2 bases, with 19 bases between. The length of the CDR3 is 17 residues. Germline CDR1 LGHNA, CDR2 YSLEER. CDR3 sequence: CASSPGLGQTNTDTQYF. The CDR3 coding sequence is TGCGCCAGCAGCCCCGGCTTGGGGCAGACTAACACAGATACGCAGTATTTT.